Below are 21 T cell receptor beta chains sequenced from a single sample in a study of blood T cells in healthy people across ages. The authors ran a second PCR of about 7 to 11 cycles using a sample-barcoded 5' primer and a J-beta primer mix. TCRdb ran MiXCR on the 5' RACE reads and lists one entry per CDR3 protein. The sample consists of 450,000 to 650,000 distinct CDR3 sequences, around 24% of them appearing once. The sample was also reused in another study, on T cells of mothers and their children.

The specimen sequenced was blood. The origin of the receptors is a boy between 10 and 17 years old in good health.

In its sample, this clonotype was seen a few times. The genes are TRBV9 and TRBJ2-1, with D possibly being TRBD2 (6 bases). V lost 4 bases and J 2 bases, leaving 13 bases between the germline ends. The CDR3 contains 15 residues. Germline loops: CDR1 SGDLS, CDR2 YYNGEE. The CDR3 reads CASSRPGVAYNEQFF. The CDR3 nucleotides read TGTGCCAGCAGCCGTCCGGGGGTCGCCTACAATGAGCAGTTCTTC.

This clonotype came up a few times. This rearrangement joins TRBV7-2 to TRBJ1-1, with 7 bases lining up with TRBD1. Unmatched junction bases numbered 11, after V lost 4 bases and J lost 3 bases. Germline CDR1 is SGHTA and CDR2 is FQGNSA. This CDR3 spans 16 amino acids. CDR3 protein: CASSSYRGPIDTEAFF. DNA of the CDR3: TGTGCCAGCAGCTCGTACAGGGGCCCGATCGACACTGAAGCTTTCTTT.

This chain uses TRBV28 with TRBJ2-2, with D possibly TRBD1 on 5 matching bases. Trimming stripped 5 bases from V and 6 bases from J, with 31 bases between. Germline V gives CDR1 MDHEN, CDR2 SYDVKM. The CDR3 spans 20 residues. CDR3 amino acids: CASSPTVDGPNPWGAGELFF. The CDR3 DNA reads as TGTGCCAGCAGTCCAACAGTGGATGGACCTAACCCCTGGGGCGCCGGGGAGCTGTTTTTT.

This chain joins TRBV7-9 and TRBJ2-3; 9 bases map to TRBD2. The junction had 8 bases not matched to a gene; V was cut back by 5 bases and J by 2 bases. Germline CDR1 SEHNR, CDR2 FQNEAQ (reference sequence). The CDR3 extends over 16 amino acids. CDR3 region: CASSTNLAGLTDTQYF. CDR3 DNA sequence: TGTGCCAGCAGCACCAACCTAGCGGGACTCACAGATACGCAGTATTTT.

The rearrangement uses TRBV20-1 and TRBJ2-7; tentative D call: TRBD2 (6 bases). V lost 3 bases, J lost 3 bases, and 18 bases lay in between. The germline V gene encodes CDR1 DFQATT and CDR2 SNEGSKA (reference sequence). The length of the CDR3 is 15 residues. CDR3 DNA sequence: TGCAGTGCTAGTCGTTATCGGGACTCTTACTACGAGCAGTACTTC. Its protein product is CSASRYRDSYYEQYF.

The gene calls are TRBV6-2 or TRBV6-3 and TRBJ1-5; no clear D. The CDR3 is 13 residues long. Germline loops: CDR1 MNHEY, CDR2 SVGEGT. Trimming removed 9 bases from V and 4 bases from J, with 13 bases in between. For the CDR3, the DNA is TGTGCCAGTTCCCCTTCCGGGAATCAGCCCCAGCATTTT. Protein sequence: CASSPSGNQPQHF.

The chain recombines TRBV4-3 with TRBJ1-4; D not certain. The CDR3 sequence is 15 residues long. Germline V gene data show CDR1 as LGHNA and CDR2 as YSLEER. Trimming cost V 4 bases and J 5 bases, with 14 bases left between them. CDR3 protein: CASSRNGLGNEKLFF. DNA of the CDR3: TGCGCCAGCAGCCGAAACGGGCTTGGCAATGAAAAACTGTTTTTT.

There are a few counts of this clonotype. J is TRBJ1-4 and V is TRBV28; D is perhaps TRBD1 (5 bases). Germline V gene sequence: CDR1 MDHEN, CDR2 SYDVKM. This CDR3 spans 15 amino acids. Trimming pared 1 base from V and 7 bases from J, leaving 13 bases between. Here the CDR3 reads CASSLSAGFAEKLFF. CDR3 sequence (DNA): TGTGCCAGCAGTTTATCGGCAGGGTTTGCTGAAAAACTGTTTTTT.

The chain recombines TRBV3-1 with TRBJ2-7; 8 nucleotides agree with TRBD2. Germline V gene data show CDR1 as LGHDT and CDR2 as YNNKEL (reference sequence). CDR3 length: 16 amino acids. V shed 4 bases, J shed 1 base, and the junction held 9 bases outside the gene matches. CDR3: CASSPGGIAGSYEQYF. In nucleotides, the CDR3 is TGTGCCAGCAGCCCCGGGGGGATAGCGGGATCCTACGAGCAGTACTTC.

Only a few counts were recorded for this clonotype. The chain has TRBV20-1 and TRBJ2-7; 8 bases match TRBD1. The V and J ends lost 2 bases and 4 bases, in that order; junction bases with no gene match: 4. Germline values: CDR1 DFQATT, CDR2 SNEGSKA (reference sequence). The CDR3 length is 13 residues. The CDR3 DNA reads TGCAGTGCTAGACAGGGGGCGGGGTACGAGCAGTACTTC. As protein: CSARQGAGYEQYF.

V usage is TRBV6-1 and J usage is TRBJ2-7; 10 bases are shared with TRBD1. The CDR3 spans 16 residues. V dropped 4 bases and J dropped 3; count of bases not matched to a gene: 9. CDR1 and CDR2 (germline): MNHNS, SASEGT. The CDR3 DNA is TGTGCCAGCAGTGCCGACAGGGGGCTTAAGTACTACGAGCAGTACTTC. Translated, it gives CASSADRGLKYYEQYF.

The V and J genes are TRBV20-1 and TRBJ2-5; D is unclear. This CDR3 is built from 13 residues. Germline assignment: CDR1 DFQATT and CDR2 SNEGSKA (reference sequence). V was trimmed by 5 bases and J by 2 bases, leaving 12 bases between them. The CDR3 coding sequence is TGCAGTGCTGGCATAGGTACACAAGAGACCCAGTACTTC. Translation gives CSAGIGTQETQYF.

The chain couples TRBV12-3 or TRBV12-4 to TRBJ2-5; 7 nucleotides agree with TRBD2. Trimming took 6 bases from V and 4 from J; bases not matched to a gene: 5. CDR3 length: 13 amino acids. The CDR3 DNA sequence: TGTGCCAGCAGCTCTGGACTAGGAGAGACCCAGTACTTC. Translated: CASSSGLGETQYF.

This chain uses TRBV28 with TRBJ2-5, with 9 bases aligning to TRBD1. This CDR3 is 13 amino acids long. Germline V lookup: CDR1 MDHEN, CDR2 SYDVKM. The trim removed 4 bases at V and 6 bases at J, leaving 3 bases unmatched. The CDR3 coding sequence is TGTGCCAGCAGTTCGGACAGGGGAAAGACCCAGTACTTC. Amino acids: CASSSDRGKTQYF.

This clonotype occurred a few times. The chain combines TRBV12-3 or TRBV12-4 with TRBJ1-2; no clear D gene. The CDR3 loop spans 13 amino acids. Trimming cost V 6 bases and J 8 bases, with 16 bases left between them. The CDR3 loop reads CASSQTGYEGYTF. CDR3 nucleotide sequence: TGTGCCAGCAGCCAGACGGGGTATGAGGGCTACACCTTC.

This sequence joins TRBV4-3 and TRBJ1-2; a possible D gene is TRBD1 (5 bases). CDR3 length: 15 residues. V lost 1 base, J lost 4 bases, and 13 bases lay in between. Germline V lookup: CDR1 LGHNA, CDR2 YSLEER. The CDR3 region is CASSQVRGATYGYTF. CDR3 coding DNA: TGCGCCAGCAGCCAAGTTAGAGGGGCGACCTATGGCTACACCTTC.

The J gene is TRBJ1-2, the V gene TRBV7-9; D gene ambiguous. In germline, CDR1 is SEHNR, CDR2 FQNEAQ (reference sequence). The CDR3 is 15 residues long. V shed 5 bases and J shed 0 bases, with 13 bases lying between them. The CDR3 coding sequence is TGTGCCAGCAGCCCCCCCTCGATAGCTAACTATGGCTACACCTTC. It specifies CASSPPSIANYGYTF.

The chain recombines TRBV28 with TRBJ1-2; 10 bases line up with TRBD1. Germline lookup yields CDR1 MDHEN and CDR2 SYDVKM. This CDR3 is 16 amino acids long. V lost 5 bases and J lost 4; bases outside the gene matches: 10. CDR3 protein: CASSPGWDRGGYGYTF. Written as DNA, the CDR3 is TGTGCCAGCAGTCCCGGTTGGGACAGGGGCGGCTATGGCTACACCTTC.

This clonotype was observed a handful of times. This chain joins TRBV27 and TRBJ1-4; 9 bases fit TRBD1. Unmatched junction bases numbered 5, after V lost 11 bases and J lost 7 bases. The length of the CDR3 is 12 residues. The germline CDR1 and CDR2 sequences are MNHEY and SMNVEV (reference sequence). The CDR3 region is CAAGQGGEKLFF. The DNA for the CDR3 is TGTGCCGCGGGACAGGGAGGTGAAAAACTGTTTTTT.

The table lists this clonotype with a few counts. The V and J genes are TRBV6-5 and TRBJ1-5, with D maybe TRBD1 (6 bases). This CDR3 has 15 amino acids. Per the germline V gene, CDR1 is MNHEY and CDR2 is SVGAGI. Between the trimmed V and J ends, which lost 6 bases and 2 bases, there was a span of 14 bases. The CDR3 region is CASSREGVGNQPQHF. DNA of the CDR3: TGTGCCAGCAGCCGTGAGGGGGTGGGCAATCAGCCCCAGCATTTT.

This clonotype appeared a few times. The V gene is TRBV12-3 or TRBV12-4, the J gene TRBJ1-2; 9 nucleotides align to TRBD1. The CDR3 has 16 residues. The trim removed 6 bases at V and 3 bases at J, leaving 11 bases unmatched. This chain's CDR3 is CASRRTGGGVDYGYTF. In nucleotides, the CDR3 is TGTGCCAGCAGACGTACAGGGGGCGGGGTCGACTATGGCTACACCTTC.